This note documents a single T cell receptor beta chain sequence. What it recognizes is unknown. Healthy individuals of Caucasian origin from Russia, aged roughly 6 to 95, served as donors. Combining a sample-barcoded 5' primer with a J-beta primer mix, a second PCR ran for about 7 to 11 cycles. Every sample produced at least 2.5 million CDR3-containing paired-end reads. One entry per CDR3 protein results from TCRdb running MiXCR on the 5' RACE reads. The table has some 700,000 distinct CDR3 sequences, roughly 43% seen once. These data originate in a study of blood T cells in healthy people across ages. Findings and caveats of the study: TCR beta diversity per million T cells fell roughly linearly with age.

The receptor comes from a woman aged 60 to 75 in good health. Specimen: blood.

In DNA, the CDR3 is TGCAGTGCTAGTGCAACTGCAGGTCGCGCCTACAATGAGCAGTTCTTC. This encodes CSASATAGRAYNEQFF. This sequence joins TRBV20-1 and TRBJ2-1; D uncertain. Germline CDR1 reads DFQATT; CDR2 reads SNEGSKA (reference sequence). Between the trimmed V and J ends, which lost 3 bases and 2 bases, there was a span of 17 bases. The CDR3 is 16 residues long.